This entry lists 17 T cell receptor beta chains sequenced from one sample in a study of blood T cell repertoires in COVID-19. The table came from immunoSEQ multiplex PCR; TCRdb's copy has only in-frame clones and leaves some out. The table lists tens of thousands of clones, almost 90% of them singletons. The sample comprised peripheral blood. These TCRs come from a human donor in a cohort sampled during active COVID-19.

The chain recombines TRBV27 with TRBJ2-7; 7 bases map to TRBD1. Germline CDR1 MNHEY, CDR2 SMNVEV (reference sequence). V gave up 2 bases and J gave up 7 bases; unmatched junction bases: 8. There are 14 residues in the CDR3. The CDR3 nucleotides are TGTGCCAGCAGTTTAGGGGACAGCCGGAGAGAGCAGTACTTC. Translation gives CASSLGDSRREQYF.

The V gene is TRBV11-2, the J gene TRBJ2-2, with 12 bases aligning to TRBD2. This CDR3 is 17 amino acids long. The germline V gene has CDR1 SGHAT and CDR2 FQNNGV. V gave up 3 bases and J gave up 7 bases; unmatched junction bases: 9. The CDR3 DNA reads as TGTGCCAGCAGCTTGAGTCCTAGCGGGGGGGCAGGCGGGGAGCTGTTTTTT. Translated: CASSLSPSGGAGGELFF. Together with reference TRBV11-2 and TRBJ2-2, the CDR3 gives the full variable domain: EAGVAQSPRYKIIEKRQSVAFWCNPISGHATLYWYQQILGQGPKLLIQFQNNGVVDDSQLPKDRFSAERLKGVDSTLKIQPAKLEDSAVYLCASSLSPSGGAGGELFFGEGSRLTVL.

The J gene is TRBJ1-2, the V gene TRBV7-2, with D possibly TRBD1 on 6 matching bases. CDR3 length: 14 amino acids. The germline V and J ends were trimmed by 4 bases and 6 bases, with 15 bases remaining between them. Germline V gene lookup returns CDR1 SGHTA and CDR2 FQGNSA. In DNA, the CDR3 is TGTGCCAGCAGCTCCTACAGGGATTCTCATGGCTACACCTTC. Translating gives CASSSYRDSHGYTF.

V gene TRBV19 combines with J gene TRBJ2-5, with D possibly matching TRBD2 (6 bases). The CDR3 has 15 residues. V lost 7 bases and J lost 4, with 19 bases in between. Germline V lookup: CDR1 LNHDA, CDR2 SQIVND (reference sequence). The CDR3 region is CASKGGGVGGETQYF. CDR3 sequence (DNA): TGTGCCAGTAAAGGAGGCGGGGTGGGAGGAGAGACCCAGTACTTC.

The chain uses TRBV15 and TRBJ2-1; TRBD2 aligns across 15 bases. With V trimmed by 4 bases and J by 0 bases, 7 bases remained unmatched. Germline lookup yields CDR1 LNHNV and CDR2 YYDKDF (reference sequence). The CDR3 consists of 19 residues. CDR3 bases: TGTGCCACCAGCACCTTCCCGGGACTAGCGGGGGGCTCCTACAATGAGCAGTTCTTC. Translation: CATSTFPGLAGGSYNEQFF.

The chain links TRBV7-9 to TRBJ2-5, with D possibly TRBD2 on 6 matching bases. The CDR3 is made up of 16 amino acids. Germline V CDR1 and CDR2: SEHNR, FQNEAQ (reference sequence). The germline V and J ends were trimmed by 4 bases and 5 bases, with 20 bases remaining between them. The CDR3 bases are TGTGCCAGCAGCTCAATCGACGGGGGTTTAGGGGAGACCCAGTACTTC. Translation gives CASSSIDGGLGETQYF. The full variable domain, in which reference TRBV7-9 and TRBJ2-5 provide the parts outside the CDR3, is DTGVSQNPRHKITKRGQNVTFRCDPISEHNRLYWYRQTLGQGPEFLTYFQNEAQLEKSRLLSDRFSAERPKGSFSTLEIQRTEQGDSAMYLCASSSIDGGLGETQYFGPGTRLLVL.

The chain combines TRBV5-5 with TRBJ1-1, with no clear D. Trimming shortened V by 2 bases and J by 5 bases, and 16 bases separated the two germline ends. CDR1 SGHKS and CDR2 YYEKEE come from the germline V gene (reference sequence). This CDR3 is 15 amino acids long. In DNA form, the CDR3 reads TGTGCCAGCAGCTTCGATCGGCGGGGAGGAACTGAAGCTTTCTTT. It encodes CASSFDRRGGTEAFF.

The rearrangement uses TRBV3-1 (or the pseudogene TRBV3-2) and TRBJ1-4; D may be TRBD1 (5 bases). V was shortened by 0 bases and J by 5 bases, with 19 bases between the two germline ends. The germline V gene has CDR1 LGHDT and CDR2 YNNKEL (reference sequence). The CDR3 totals 18 residues. Written as DNA, the CDR3 is TGTGCCAGCAGCCAAGAGGGATTGGACATCTCGCCCAATGAAAAACTGTTTTTT. Translated: CASSQEGLDISPNEKLFF.

The chain has TRBV6-5 and TRBJ1-2, with 9 bases lining up with TRBD1. CDR1 and CDR2 (germline): MNHEY, SVGAGI. Germline trimming cut 5 bases from V and 7 bases from J; bases unmatched to any gene: 2. The CDR3 has 12 amino acids. For the CDR3, the DNA is TGTGCCAGCAGTCGGACAGGGGCTGGCTACACCTTC. It codes for CASSRTGAGYTF.

The table lists this clone with a few counts. The chain is built from TRBV5-4 and TRBJ1-1, with a possible D match to TRBD1 (5 bases). The CDR3 contains 12 residues. Trimming took 10 bases from V and 5 from J, leaving 15 bases between them. Germline-derived CDR1 and CDR2 are SGHNT and YYREEE (reference sequence). The CDR3 sequence: CAVEKGLTEAFF. CDR3 coding DNA: TGTGCCGTGGAAAAGGGGTTGACTGAAGCTTTCTTT.

The V gene is TRBV6-5, the J gene TRBJ2-7, with D possibly being TRBD2 (6 bases). Trimming pared 5 bases from V and 3 bases from J, leaving 17 bases between. Per the germline V gene, CDR1 is MNHEY and CDR2 is SVGAGI. The CDR3 totals 15 residues. CDR3 in DNA: TGTGCCAGCAGTCGAGCATCCGAGGGAGGCTACGAGCAGTACTTC. As protein: CASSRASEGGYEQYF.

The rearrangement uses TRBV29-1 and TRBJ2-3; 7 nucleotides agree with TRBD1. In germline, CDR1 is SQVTM, CDR2 ANQGSEA. This CDR3 has 14 residues. Trimming took 3 bases from V and 2 from J; bases not matched to a gene: 5. CDR3 nucleotides: TGCAGCGTTGATGGGGACAGAATCACAGATACGCAGTATTTT. This codes for CSVDGDRITDTQYF.

The V gene is TRBV6-4, the J gene TRBJ1-6, with 7 bases aligning to TRBD1. The CDR3 sequence is 16 residues long. The ends lost 7 bases at V and 7 bases at J; junction bases unmatched: 13. Per germline, CDR1 MRHNA and CDR2 SNTAGT. CDR3 loop: CASNIITRDSNSPLHF. The CDR3, as DNA: TGTGCCAGCAATATAATAACCCGGGACAGCAATTCACCCCTCCACTTT.

V gene TRBV7-9 combines with J gene TRBJ1-1, with D possibly TRBD1 on 6 matching bases. Trimming pared 3 bases from V and 12 bases from J, leaving 14 bases between. The CDR3 has 12 amino acids. The germline CDR1 and CDR2 sequences are SEHNR and FQNEAQ (reference sequence). The CDR3 protein is CASSFSSGETFF. CDR3 sequence (DNA): TGTGCCAGCAGCTTTTCCTCAGGGGAAACTTTCTTT.

This chain connects TRBV19 to TRBJ2-1; no definite D call. Trimming removed 1 base from V and 6 bases from J, with 10 bases in between. This CDR3 is built from 14 residues. Per germline, CDR1 LNHDA and CDR2 SQIVND (reference sequence). The CDR3, as DNA: TGTGCCAGTAGTATAGTAGCTAGTTCCAATGAGCAGTTCTTC. It yields the protein CASSIVASSNEQFF.

This chain connects TRBV27 to TRBJ1-3; 9 nucleotides match TRBD1. Trimming at V came to 2 bases and at J to 2 bases, leaving 4 bases not matched to a gene. Germline CDR1 reads MNHEY; CDR2 reads SMNVEV (reference sequence). The CDR3 length is 16 residues. CDR3 region: CASSLVGQGTGNTIYF. The CDR3 nucleotides are TGTGCCAGCAGTTTAGTTGGACAGGGGACTGGAAACACCATATATTTT.

This rearrangement joins TRBV6-5 to TRBJ1-1; possibly TRBD1 for D (5 bases). Germline CDR1 is MNHEY and CDR2 is SVGAGI. Trimming cost V 5 bases and J 1 base, with 14 bases left between them. The CDR3 covers 15 residues. CDR3 in amino acids: CASSNPGQANTEAFF. DNA of the CDR3: TGTGCCAGCAGTAACCCCGGACAAGCGAACACTGAAGCTTTCTTT.